These 29 T cell receptor beta chains were all obtained from the same sample, sequenced in a study of T cells after yellow fever vaccination. TCRdb analysed the 5' RACE reads with MiXCR anew, one entry per CDR3 protein. The profile covers about 630,000 distinct CDR3 sequences, with over 9% appearing a single time and 15% taken by the ten largest. The sequenced sample was PBMCs, obtained on the day of the yellow fever booster vaccination. Receptors were obtained from a man in his thirties or forties who received the YFV17D yellow fever vaccine.

This chain links TRBV7-7 with TRBJ2-5; TRBD1 matches at 7 bases. The CDR3 spans 17 residues. Germline V CDR1 and CDR2: SSHAT, FNYEAQ (reference sequence). Germline trimming cut 5 bases from V and 5 bases from J; bases unmatched to any gene: 17. CDR3 loop: CASSQGTDLRGRETQYF. In nucleotides, the CDR3 is TGTGCCAGCAGCCAGGGGACAGATCTAAGAGGCAGGGAGACCCAGTACTTC.

This clonotype has a count of ten or more. The V gene is TRBV5-1, the J gene TRBJ1-2; tentatively, D is TRBD1 (6 bases). The germline V gene encodes CDR1 SGHRS and CDR2 YFSETQ. The CDR3 runs 12 residues. V lost 0 bases, J lost 6 bases, and 6 bases lay in between. This CDR3 reads CASSLEGDGYTF. For the CDR3, the DNA is TGCGCCAGCAGCTTGGAGGGGGATGGCTACACCTTC.

The V call is TRBV5-1, the J call TRBJ2-1; D possibly corresponds to TRBD2 (5 bases). The germline V gene encodes CDR1 SGHRS and CDR2 YFSETQ. Trimming took 3 bases from V and 0 from J, leaving 19 bases between them. The CDR3 has 18 residues. CDR3 protein: CASSSEPGLTLSYNEQFF. The CDR3 DNA is TGCGCCAGCAGCTCCGAGCCCGGACTTACCCTCTCCTACAATGAGCAGTTCTTC.

The gene calls are TRBV10-3 and TRBJ1-2; D might be TRBD1 (5 bases). The CDR3 runs to 13 residues. Trimming took 3 bases from V and 10 from J, leaving 15 bases between them. Looked up from germline, CDR1 is ENHRY and CDR2 is SYGVKD. CDR3 coding DNA: TGTGCCATCAGTGACCCGACAGAAGCCATCTACACCTTC. Its translation: CAISDPTEAIYTF.

This clonotype was counted a few times. J is TRBJ1-1 and V is TRBV6-1, with 7 bases lining up with TRBD1. CDR1 and CDR2 from the germline V gene are MNHNS and SASEGT. V was pared by 6 bases and J by 1 base, with 11 bases of the junction left unmatched. The CDR3 is 16 residues long. The CDR3 DNA reads as TGTGCCAGCAGCCCAGGCGACAGGGTGTGGAACACTGAAGCTTTCTTT. This translates into CASSPGDRVWNTEAFF.

The rearrangement uses TRBV25-1 and TRBJ2-5; D uncertain. Deletions cut 4 bases from V and 0 bases from J, with 9 bases between. Germline CDR1 MGHDK, CDR2 SYGVNS. CDR3 length equals 14 residues. This CDR3 reads CASSGWPYQETQYF. CDR3 nucleotide sequence: TGTGCCAGCAGTGGTTGGCCGTACCAAGAGACCCAGTACTTC.

This clonotype was observed a handful of times. The gene calls are TRBV27 and TRBJ2-4, with 7 bases matching TRBD2. Trimming cost V 5 bases and J 8 bases; bases outside gene matches: 18. The CDR3 sequence is 17 residues long. The germline V gene has CDR1 MNHEY and CDR2 SMNVEV (reference sequence). The CDR3: CASSPLGEGPSDDIQYF. The CDR3 nucleotides are TGTGCCAGCAGTCCGCTGGGGGAGGGCCCGAGTGATGACATTCAGTACTTC.

V and J are TRBV7-2 and TRBJ2-1, with D uncertain. CDR3 length: 15 residues. Per the germline V gene, CDR1 is SGHTA and CDR2 is FQGNSA. V was clipped by 2 bases and J by 0 bases, with 8 bases between them. The CDR3 is CASSLSANSYNEQFF. Here the CDR3 DNA reads TGTGCCAGCAGCTTATCAGCGAACTCCTACAATGAGCAGTTCTTC.

This clonotype has more than one count but fewer than ten. The chain joins TRBV5-1 to TRBJ2-7, with TRBD2 matching over 8 bases. The J segment lost 2 bases and the V segment lost 3 bases, leaving 7 bases of the junction unmatched. The CDR3 runs to 15 residues. Germline values: CDR1 SGHRS, CDR2 YFSETQ. CDR3: CASSSGGTEPYEQYF. The CDR3 DNA follows: TGCGCCAGCAGCTCGGGGGGGACGGAACCCTACGAGCAGTACTTC.

The rearrangement uses TRBV12-3 or TRBV12-4 and TRBJ2-2, with TRBD1 as a possible D gene (6 bases). The CDR3 loop spans 14 amino acids. The ends were cut back, 6 bases at V and 3 bases at J, with 11 bases in the middle. The CDR3 spells CASRRQVDTGELFF. CDR3 nucleotide sequence: TGTGCCAGCAGAAGACAGGTTGACACCGGGGAGCTGTTTTTT.

This sequence joins TRBV30 and TRBJ2-5, with D hard to call. CDR1 and CDR2 (germline): GTSNPN, SVGIG (reference sequence). This CDR3 is built from 13 residues. V was clipped by 6 bases and J by 1 base, with 12 bases between them. CDR3 in amino acids: CACSRVGQETQYF. CDR3 in DNA: TGTGCCTGCTCCCGGGTTGGCCAAGAGACCCAGTACTTC.

This clonotype has a handful of counts. The chain combines TRBV20-1 with TRBJ2-3, with 8 bases that match TRBD1. CDR1 and CDR2 from the germline V gene are DFQATT and SNEGSKA (reference sequence). This CDR3 comprises 15 residues. J gave up 1 base and V 3 bases, and 6 bases lay outside the gene matches. CDR3 nucleotide sequence: TGCAGTGCTAGGATCAGGGGGCCGCGCACAGATACGCAGTATTTT. Its translation is CSARIRGPRTDTQYF.

This clonotype came up a few times. V usage is TRBV20-1 and J usage is TRBJ2-5, with 10 bases identical to TRBD2. Germline loops: CDR1 DFQATT, CDR2 SNEGSKA (reference sequence). V shed 3 bases and J 2 bases; nucleotides not matched to a gene: 6. The CDR3 length is 15 residues. The CDR3 bases are TGCAGTGCTAGTCTAGCGGGAGATTTACAAGAGACCCAGTACTTC. This gives the protein CSASLAGDLQETQYF.

In this sample, this clonotype turned up a few times. This chain uses TRBV11-2 with TRBJ2-3; D is undetermined. Germline CDR1 and CDR2: SGHAT and FQNNGV. The CDR3 is 11 residues long. Between the trimmed V and J ends, which lost 6 bases and 6 bases, there was a span of 7 bases. The CDR3 reads CASRKLDTQYF. CDR3 coding DNA: TGTGCCAGCAGGAAACTGGATACGCAGTATTTT.

This clonotype was found a few times. The V gene is TRBV20-1, the J gene TRBJ2-5; D may correspond to TRBD1 or TRBD2 (6 bases each). Germline V gene data show CDR1 as DFQATT and CDR2 as SNEGSKA (reference sequence). The length of the CDR3 is 14 residues. The DNA for the CDR3 is TGCAGCGTATGGGGGGCAGGGAGCCAAGAGACCCAGTACTTC. This codes for CSVWGAGSQETQYF.

This chain uses TRBV27 with TRBJ2-7; the match to TRBD2 covers 12 bases. Germline CDR1 reads MNHEY; CDR2 reads SMNVEV (reference sequence). V dropped 6 bases and J dropped 2; count of bases not matched to a gene: 2. The CDR3 extends over 14 amino acids. The CDR3 DNA reads as TGTGCCAGCAGACTAGCGGGAGGACCCTACGAGCAGTACTTC. This translates into CASRLAGGPYEQYF.

The rearrangement joins TRBV28 to TRBJ1-4, with no clear D. V lost 5 bases to trimming and J lost 3 bases, with 16 bases between them. Germline-derived CDR1 and CDR2 are MDHEN and SYDVKM. The CDR3 loop spans 16 amino acids. The CDR3 is CASSQRAPGANEKLFF. CDR3 DNA: TGTGCCAGCAGTCAACGGGCCCCTGGGGCTAATGAAAAACTGTTTTTT. Filled out from reference TRBV28 and TRBJ1-4, the complete variable domain reads DVKVTQSSRYLVKRTGEKVFLECVQDMDHENMFWYRQDPGLGLRLIYFSYDVKMKEKGDIPEGYSVSREKKERFSLILESASTNQTSMYLCASSQRAPGANEKLFFGSGTQLSVL.

J is TRBJ1-3 and V is TRBV7-2; tentative D call: TRBD1 (5 bases). This CDR3 is 16 amino acids long. Trimming left V 1 base short and J 0 bases short, with 10 bases between. Germline lookup yields CDR1 SGHTA and CDR2 FQGNSA. As DNA, the CDR3 is TGTGCCAGCAGCTTAGGAGGACAAGCCTCTGGAAACACCATATATTTT. This codes for CASSLGGQASGNTIYF.

There are a few counts of this clonotype. The chain employs TRBV6-2 or TRBV6-3 and TRBJ1-5, with a weak D call TRBD1 (5 bases). Per germline, CDR1 MNHEY and CDR2 SVGEGT. Trimming took off 5 bases at V and 7 bases at J, with 15 bases between the two ends. This CDR3 contains 14 residues. CDR3: CASSERGEHQPQHF. In DNA form, the CDR3 reads TGTGCCAGCAGTGAGAGGGGTGAACACCAGCCCCAGCATTTT.

This clonotype showed up just a few times. The rearrangement joins TRBV4-3 to TRBJ2-2; D may be TRBD1 (7 bases). CDR1 LGHNA and CDR2 YSLEER come from the germline V gene. Trimming removed 4 bases from V and 8 bases from J, with 26 bases in between. This CDR3 has 18 residues. CDR3 sequence reads: CASSRHHHTEGAYGELFF. The CDR3 DNA reads TGCGCCAGCAGCCGCCATCACCATACGGAGGGGGCGTATGGGGAGCTGTTTTTT.

This clonotype was seen a handful of times. The V and J genes are TRBV7-9 and TRBJ1-2, with D tentatively TRBD1 (5 bases). The CDR3 has 14 residues. The V gene lost 4 bases and the J gene lost 6 bases, with 15 bases spanning the gap. CDR1 SEHNR and CDR2 FQNEAQ come from the germline V gene (reference sequence). This CDR3 reads CASSSIGDLDGYTF. The CDR3 coding sequence is TGTGCCAGCAGCTCCATAGGGGACCTGGATGGCTACACCTTC.

This chain uses TRBV15 with TRBJ1-4, with 11 bases fitting TRBD1. Germline V gene data show CDR1 as LNHNV and CDR2 as YYDKDF (reference sequence). The CDR3 is made up of 20 amino acids. V shed 2 bases, J shed 2 bases, and the junction held 13 bases outside the gene matches. DNA for the CDR3: TGTGCCACCAGCAGAACCGGGACAGGGGGACCCTTCCCCACTAATGAAAAACTGTTTTTT. Translated, it gives CATSRTGTGGPFPTNEKLFF.

This clonotype was seen ten or more times. The V call is TRBV18, the J call TRBJ2-1, with D unclear. Between the trimmed V and J ends, which lost 4 bases and 0 bases, there was a span of 10 bases. This CDR3 contains 15 residues. The germline CDR1 and CDR2 sequences are KGHSH and LQKENI. The DNA for the CDR3 is TGTGCCAGCTCACACCCGGAGAGCTCCTACAATGAGCAGTTCTTC. Translated, it gives CASSHPESSYNEQFF.

The chain employs TRBV4-1 and TRBJ2-1, with TRBD1 matching 7 bases. Germline V gene data show CDR1 as MGHRA and CDR2 as YSYEKL. The CDR3 length is 17 residues. With 3 bases clipped from V and 0 bases from J, the junction kept 8 bases outside the gene matches. Written as DNA, the CDR3 is TGCGCCAGCAGCCAGAGGGGACAGCGAAGCTCCTACAATGAGCAGTTCTTC. Translation gives CASSQRGQRSSYNEQFF.

The chain joins TRBV7-2 to TRBJ2-7; the D gene is possibly TRBD2 (5 bases). V was trimmed by 1 base and J by 6 bases, leaving 13 bases between them. Germline V gene sequence: CDR1 SGHTA, CDR2 FQGNSA. The CDR3 has 14 residues. The CDR3 region is CASSLGEGRREQYF. The CDR3 region has the DNA TGTGCCAGCAGCTTAGGTGAGGGCCGTCGCGAGCAGTACTTC.

A note on this clonotype: Relative to the germline gene, one junction end is altered; a read error may explain this. This chain uses TRBV3-1 with TRBJ2-1; no firm D call. The CDR3 sequence is 15 residues long. Germline CDR1 and CDR2: LGHDT and YNNKEL (reference sequence). The CDR3 protein is CASSHAPSSHNEQFF. The CDR3 bases are TGTGCCAGCAGCCATGCTCCCTCCTCCCACAATGAGCAGTTCTTC.

This CDR3 is CASSSLISSTDTQYF. CDR3 nucleotide sequence: TGTGCCAGTAGTTCTCTAATATCTAGCACAGATACGCAGTATTTT. This chain uses TRBV19 with TRBJ2-3, with unresolved D. Trimming left V 5 bases short and J 0 bases short, with 12 bases between. The CDR3 is made up of 15 amino acids. CDR1 and CDR2 (germline): LNHDA, SQIVND (reference sequence).

This clonotype was counted many times. V is TRBV20-1 and J is TRBJ2-4, with D possibly being TRBD1 or TRBD2 (5 bases each). The V gene's germline CDR1 is DFQATT and CDR2 SNEGSKA (reference sequence). The CDR3 covers 12 residues. V shed 5 bases and J shed 6 bases, with 11 bases lying between them. The CDR3: CSALGELNIQYF. The CDR3 bases are TGCAGTGCTCTGGGGGAACTAAACATTCAGTACTTC.

The chain links TRBV27 to TRBJ2-7; 8 bases are shared with TRBD2. V dropped 4 bases and J dropped 5; count of bases not matched to a gene: 10. Per the germline V gene, CDR1 is MNHEY and CDR2 is SMNVEV (reference sequence). CDR3 length: 15 amino acids. The CDR3 DNA reads TGTGCCAGCAGTTCCTCCGGGACTAGGTCCCACGAGCAGTACTTC. Amino acids: CASSSSGTRSHEQYF.